This TCR beta chain was recorded in a study of Ad26.COV2.S vaccination and SARS-CoV-2 variants. Study in general: It was the COV1001 Ad26.COV2.S trial arm that included the donor.

A remark on this clone: No antigen is known for it.

Clones were sequenced by immunoSEQ multiplex PCR, and TCRdb holds only the in-frame ones, with some missing. The top ten hold over 8.5% of the sample, which has roughly 300,000 clones, 75% to 90% seen once. This CDR3 region has 17 residues. Trimming pared 0 bases from V and 2 bases from J, leaving 14 bases between. Germline CDR1 reads SGHTA; CDR2 reads FQGNSA. Specified treatment: around 19 received Ad26.COV2.S at low or high dose, single or two shots; 5 received placebo; per-sample allocation not given. Repertoires come from day 63 after the first vaccine or placebo injection. Overall study results and limits: Vaccinees displayed broader spike-specific TCR repertoires than placebo recipients.

This material consisted of peripheral blood, taken in a trial of Ad26.COV2.S vaccine versus placebo. The chain links TRBV7-2 to TRBJ1-5, with D uncertain. The receptor was isolated from a person between 18 and 59 years old who received the Ad26.COV2.S COVID-19 vaccine or a placebo. Here the CDR3 DNA reads TGTGCCAGCAGCTTAGCGACGGCGGGAACGGGCAATCAGCCCCAGCATTTT. Protein sequence: CASSLATAGTGNQPQHF.